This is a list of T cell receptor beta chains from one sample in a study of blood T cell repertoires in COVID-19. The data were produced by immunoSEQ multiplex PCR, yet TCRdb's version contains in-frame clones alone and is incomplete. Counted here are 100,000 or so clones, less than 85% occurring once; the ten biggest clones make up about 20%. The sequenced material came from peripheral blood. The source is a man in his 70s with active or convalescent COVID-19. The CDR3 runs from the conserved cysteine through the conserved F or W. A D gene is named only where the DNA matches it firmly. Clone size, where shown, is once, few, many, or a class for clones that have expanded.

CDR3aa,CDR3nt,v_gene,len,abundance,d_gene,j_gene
CASSPELAVTYEQYF,TGTGCCAGCAGTCCCGAACTAGCGGTTACCTACGAGCAGTACTTC,TRBV2,15,NA,TRBD2,TRBJ2-7
CASSPFDREGYTF,TGTGCCAGCAGTCCTTTTGACAGGGAAGGCTACACCTTC,TRBV2,13,NA,TRBD1,TRBJ1-2
CAIGRVPHMGEKLFF,TGTGCCATCGGGAGGGTTCCGCACATGGGTGAAAAACTGTTTTTT,TRBV10-3,15,NA,NA,TRBJ1-4
CASSFLSGGHQETQYF,TGTGCCAGCAGTTTCCTTAGCGGGGGGCACCAAGAGACCCAGTACTTC,TRBV2,16,once,TRBD2,TRBJ2-5
CASSPLGGVNYGYTF,TGTGCCAGCAGCCCCCTCGGAGGAGTTAACTATGGCTACACCTTC,TRBV7-9,15,NA,NA,TRBJ1-2
CASSHRSDYHNEQFF,TGTGCCAGCAGCCATAGATCGGACTACCACAATGAGCAGTTCTTC,TRBV3-1/TRBV3-2,15,NA,NA,TRBJ2-1
CASSGEQGFVQTNEKLFF,TGTGCCAGCAGCGGAGAGCAGGGTTTTGTACAAACTAATGAAAAACTGTTTTTT,TRBV28,18,NA,NA,TRBJ1-4
CASSLTGQGGETQYF,TGTGCCAGCAGCTTAACTGGTCAGGGGGGAGAGACCCAGTACTTC,TRBV7-3,15,NA,NA,TRBJ2-5
CASSAGGELVEQYF,TGTGCCAGCAGTGCAGGGGGCGAATTGGTCGAGCAGTACTTC,TRBV2,14,few,TRBD1,TRBJ2-7
CASSSRDSSTDTQYF,TGTGCCAGCAGTTCCCGGGACAGTAGCACAGATACGCAGTATTTT,TRBV27,15,NA,TRBD1,TRBJ2-3
CASSPARTGVGYTF,TGTGCCAGCAGTCCCGCTCGGACAGGGGTTGGCTACACCTTC,TRBV6-4,14,few,TRBD1,TRBJ1-2
CASSLLTSGYNEQFF,TGCGCCAGCAGCTTGCTAACTAGCGGATACAATGAGCAGTTCTTC,TRBV5-1,15,NA,TRBD2,TRBJ2-1
CASSVDGSGNTIYF,TGTGCCAGCAGCGTAGACGGCTCTGGAAACACCATATATTTT,TRBV9,14,NA,NA,TRBJ1-3
CASSTGGWGYTF,TGTGCCAGCAGTACAGGGGGCTGGGGCTACACCTTC,TRBV12-3/TRBV12-4,12,NA,TRBD1,TRBJ1-2
CAWGTGRSGNTIYF,TGTGCCTGGGGGACAGGGAGATCTGGAAACACCATATATTTT,TRBV30,14,NA,TRBD1,TRBJ1-3
CASSLDRASGLDNEQFF,TGTGCCAGCAGCTTAGACAGGGCTAGCGGGTTGGACAATGAGCAGTTCTTC,TRBV13,17,once,TRBD2,TRBJ2-1
CATSDLRLAGGTDTQYF,TGTGCCACCAGTGATTTGAGACTAGCGGGAGGCACAGATACGCAGTATTTT,TRBV24-1,17,medium-sized,TRBD2,TRBJ2-3
CASKGEWYGYTF,TGTGCCAGCAAGGGAGAGTGGTATGGCTACACCTTC,TRBV2,12,NA,NA,TRBJ1-2
CASSPTGGNEKLFF,TGCGCCAGCAGCCCGACAGGGGGCAATGAAAAACTGTTTTTT,TRBV5-1,14,NA,TRBD1,TRBJ1-4
CAWADRDDIQYF,TGTGCCTGGGCGGACAGGGATGATATTCAGTACTTC,TRBV30,12,NA,TRBD1,TRBJ2-4
CAISASTSGNRYNEQFF,TGTGCCATCAGTGCCTCGACTAGCGGGAACCGCTACAATGAGCAGTTCTTC,TRBV10-3,17,NA,TRBD2,TRBJ2-1
CASSPRDRGTGELFF,TGTGCCAGCAGCCCTAGGGACAGAGGCACCGGGGAGCTGTTTTTT,TRBV3-1/TRBV3-2,15,NA,TRBD1,TRBJ2-2
CAYSRGISGNTIYF,TGTGCCTACTCCAGGGGGATCTCTGGAAACACCATATATTTT,TRBV30,14,few,TRBD1,TRBJ1-3
CSASRTGEIGELFF,TGCAGTGCTAGTCGGACAGGAGAGATCGGGGAGCTGTTTTTT,TRBV20-1,14,NA,TRBD1,TRBJ2-2
CASAQGASNSPLHF,TGTGCCTCAGCACAGGGGGCATCTAATTCACCCCTCCACTTT,TRBV7-9,14,NA,TRBD1,TRBJ1-6
CASSSGQEYNEQFF,TGTGCCAGCAGCTCCGGACAGGAGTACAATGAGCAGTTCTTC,TRBV28,14,few,TRBD1,TRBJ2-1
CASSQDNSGRTYGQYF,TGCGCCAGCAGCCAAGATAATAGCGGGAGGACCTATGGGCAGTATTTT,TRBV4-1,16,NA,TRBD2,TRBJ2-3
CASSFWAGTDNYGYTF,TGTGCCAGCAGCTTTTGGGCGGGGACGGACAACTATGGCTACACCTTC,TRBV7-2,16,NA,NA,TRBJ1-2
CSVEANTYEQYF,TGCAGCGTTGAAGCCAACACCTACGAGCAGTACTTC,TRBV29-1,12,NA,NA,TRBJ2-7
CASAPPAPSYNEQFF,TGTGCCAGCGCTCCCCCAGCGCCGTCCTACAATGAGCAGTTCTTC,TRBV11-2,15,NA,NA,TRBJ2-1
CASSSGGPNEKLFF,TGTGCCAGCAGCTCAGGGGGACCTAATGAAAAACTGTTTTTT,TRBV28,14,many,TRBD1,TRBJ1-4
CASSLVPEKGLGSFF,TGCGCCAGCAGCTTGGTTCCAGAAAAGGGACTAGGGTCGTTCTTC,TRBV5-1,15,NA,TRBD2,TRBJ2-1
CASSHGQDNQPQHF,TGCGCCAGCAGCCACGGACAGGACAATCAGCCCCAGCATTTT,TRBV5-1,14,NA,TRBD1,TRBJ1-5
CASKPPGPRGLNGYTF,TGTGCCAGCAAACCACCGGGTCCGCGAGGTCTTAATGGCTACACCTTC,TRBV7-2,16,NA,NA,TRBJ1-2
CASSTDRFSYEQYF,TGTGCCAGCAGTACTGACAGGTTCTCCTACGAGCAGTACTTC,TRBV6-5,14,once,NA,TRBJ2-7
CASSGTSGGNEQFF,TGTGCCAGCAGCGGGACTAGCGGGGGTAATGAGCAGTTCTTC,TRBV11-2,14,many,TRBD2,TRBJ2-1
CASTSGPSSYEQYF,TGTGCCAGCACCTCGGGTCCGAGCTCCTACGAGCAGTACTTC,TRBV5-8,14,once,NA,TRBJ2-7
CASSHLQGQGAHEQYF,TGTGCCAGCAGCCATTTACAGGGACAGGGGGCCCACGAGCAGTACTTC,TRBV14,16,few,TRBD1,TRBJ2-7
CASSSGLAGANEQFF,TGCGCCAGCAGCTCGGGACTAGCGGGAGCCAATGAGCAGTTCTTC,TRBV5-1,15,NA,TRBD2,TRBJ2-1
CAVQRGAKNTEAFF,TGTGCCGTACAGCGCGGGGCGAAGAACACTGAAGCTTTCTTT,TRBV6-5,14,NA,NA,TRBJ1-1
CASSQGQGIGNTIYF,TGTGCCAGCAGCCAAGGGCAGGGGATAGGAAACACCATATATTTT,TRBV3-1/TRBV3-2,15,few,NA,TRBJ1-3
CASSPIAGGPIADTQYF,TGTGCCAGTAGTCCCATAGCGGGAGGGCCCATCGCAGATACGCAGTATTTT,TRBV19,17,NA,TRBD2,TRBJ2-3
CAIRQYGGTEAFF,TGTGCCATCCGACAGTACGGTGGGACTGAAGCTTTCTTT,TRBV6-5,13,once,NA,TRBJ1-1
CASGVAGKDTDTQYF,TGTGCCAGCGGCGTAGCGGGGAAAGACACAGATACGCAGTATTTT,TRBV9,15,NA,TRBD2,TRBJ2-3
CASSSRIGRIGSLYEQYF,TGTGCCAGCAGCTCCCGGATAGGGAGAATTGGCAGCCTCTACGAGCAGTACTTC,TRBV13,18,NA,NA,TRBJ2-7
CASRAGNQPQHF,TGTGCCAGCAGGGCGGGCAATCAGCCCCAGCATTTT,TRBV2,12,NA,NA,TRBJ1-5
CASSLGHVNEQFF,TGTGCCAGCAGCCTCGGACACGTCAATGAGCAGTTCTTC,TRBV9,13,NA,NA,TRBJ2-1
CASSPPSQGFYGYTF,TGTGCCAGCTCACCACCTTCACAGGGATTCTATGGCTACACCTTC,TRBV18,15,NA,NA,TRBJ1-2
CASSESKNGGDGYTF,TGCGCCAGCAGTGAGTCGAAAAATGGAGGTGATGGCTACACCTTC,TRBV10-2,15,many,NA,TRBJ1-2
CASSLSLAGQNEQFF,TGTGCCAGCAGCTTGTCACTAGCGGGGCAGAATGAGCAGTTCTTC,TRBV11-2,15,few,TRBD2,TRBJ2-1
CAISEGRNTEAFF,TGTGCCATCAGTGAGGGTAGGAACACTGAAGCTTTCTTT,TRBV10-3,13,NA,NA,TRBJ1-1